Reported below is one T cell receptor beta chain. There is no known antigen for this receptor. No much larger clonotype is one base removed from it; base qualities were not supplied. These data belong to a study of shared clonotypes between healthy human individuals (dated by TCRdb to 2018 to 2020). For the study in its entirety: The cohort comprised a couple of women and a few men aged 18 to 49 years. For each donor, CD4 naive and CD4 memory were each run on three plates, CD8 naive on two plates, and CD8 memory on one plate. Libraries were prepared and TCR repertoires were sequenced by different laboratories using diverse techniques, in order to increase sequencing depth and limit assay-specific biases. To estimate repertoire size and how much clonotype sharing occurs between individuals, the study deeply sequenced the blood TCR repertoires of 4 to 6 healthy adults. Each donor's leukapheresis produced roughly between roughly 0.85 and 10 billion PBMCs. What the work shows at the level of the full study, not this receptor alone: The genetic and exposure-history diversity represented was limited by the small number of donors. Sampling was limited to blood, and TCR repertoires in tissue likely differ from TCR repertoires in blood. Rarefaction of sorted-subset datasets indicated incomplete sequencing despite the large sequencing depth. When several donors were compared, the shared fraction of clonotypes was around 4.6% for naive CD4, about 4% for naive CD8, roughly 2.5% for memory CD4, and 0.4% for memory CD8. Naive subsets generally had larger estimated clonotype richness than memory subsets did. Compared with non-shared clonotypes, the clonotypes found in all four sorted-subset donors had higher generation probabilities. Pairwise subsampling led to the expectation that sequencing depth would affect the degree of clonotype sharing among donors.

TCR CDR3 regions were amplified from genomic DNA by multiplex PCR using the deep immunoSEQ assay. Extracted genomic DNA from each cell subset was distributed evenly across all wells of several immunoSEQ 96-well plates, and each plate was treated as a replicate. For sorted subsets, approximately 190 ng of genomic DNA, equivalent to roughly 30,000 T cell genomes, went into each replicate PCR. The purified libraries were quantified using a Qubit 3.0 fluorometer, sized with a Bioanalyzer 2100, and then quantified again using the KAPA Library Quantification kit. Each immunoSEQ 96-well plate was sequenced on its own single-read 150-cycle Illumina NextSeq 550 flow cell. Per the original workflow: Because the immunoSEQ output held only junctional sequences and lacked quality scores, the filtering could not match the filtering applied to full-length reads. To assign V/J genes and CDR3, sequences were annotated against IMGT germline references using PyIR, a Python wrapper for IgBLAST v1.9. Reads with weak V/J assignments (E-value above 1e-6), missing CDR3, stop codons, out-of-frame junctions, or ambiguous translated residues were removed. A V3J clonotype was defined by an identical inferred V gene, J gene, and CDR3 amino acid sequence. The percentage overlap between two repertoires was calculated by dividing the number of shared unique clonotypes by the size of the smaller repertoire. Repertoire richness was assessed with RTK rarefaction, the Chao1 estimator, and Recon v2.1 estimates of unobserved clonotypes. OLGA was used to compute generation probabilities for all TCRbeta clonotypes that the gDNA method yielded from a handful of donors. Held by TCRdb, this immuneACCESS table contains in-frame sequences only and omits some clones. Under half of the omission traces to an unresolved V gene where checked; the cause of the rest is unknown. V and J calls and clone size follow that table, whereas D and trimming were derived from the DNA. The sample includes 1,500,000 or so clones, with about 96% observed a single time. The leading ten clones occupy over 1% of the sample.

The donors were healthy, HIV-negative adults who had no recently reported acute infections or vaccinations. Every donor was a Caucasian adult residing in Nashville, Tennessee, USA. CD4+ T cells were enriched through magnetic negative selection, after which naive cells were positively selected on CD45RA and the remaining negative fraction served as the memory subset. After blood collection by leukapheresis, PBMCs were isolated using Ficoll-Histopaque density gradient centrifugation and then cryopreserved in the vapor phase of liquid nitrogen. Analytical flow cytometry was used to check the purity and quantity of every magnetically sorted T cell population. Genomic DNA was isolated from every sorted fraction and measured by UV absorbance on a Nanodrop 2000c. As encoded in the germline V gene (reference sequence), CDR1 is SGHNT while CDR2 is YYREEE. The CDR3 goes from the cysteine to the phenylalanine over 15 residues. Of the read, only the CDR3 DNA is kept; its 45 bases are in frame from base 1. Cut back by 0 bases and 2 bases, the V and J ends lie 12 bases apart.

The sequence links TRBV5-4 to TRBJ2-7; a weak D assignment points to TRBD1 (6 bases agree). Sequencing used naive CD4+ T cells sorted from blood. Explained via the paper, the cell subset or site label denotes: CD45RA+ positively selected. The receptor comes from a man aged 25 to 40 in good health. Read as DNA, the sequence is TGTGCCAGCAGCTTGGAAGTGACAGGACCCTACGAGCAGTACTTC. This is translated as CASSLEVTGPYEQYF.